The 10 T cell receptor beta chains reported below all come from one sample, sequenced in a study of blood T cells in healthy people across ages. A sample-barcoded 5' primer and a J-beta primer mix were used in a second PCR of roughly 6 to 11 cycles. Each CDR3 protein is one row after TCRdb ran MiXCR on the 5' RACE reads. The data contain 600,000 to 650,000 distinct CDR3 sequences, under 65% of them singletons. What was sequenced was blood. The receptors come from a man in his fifties or sixties in good health.

This clonotype appeared a single time. The rearrangement joins TRBV2 to TRBJ2-7, with D maybe TRBD2 (6 bases). Near its end, the DNA agrees better with TRBJ2-5, so the J call may be wrong. There are 14 residues in the CDR3. Germline-derived CDR1 and CDR2 are SNHLY and FYNNEI. CDR3 region: CASSRGISGETQYF. As DNA, the CDR3 is TGTGCCAGCAGCCGCGGGATTTCCGGAGAGACCCAGTACTTC.

V usage is TRBV12-5 and J usage is TRBJ1-1, with D possibly matching TRBD1 (5 bases). Germline values: CDR1 LGHNT, CDR2 FRNRAP. V was shortened by 5 bases and J by 1 base, with 8 bases between the two germline ends. This CDR3 comprises 13 residues. The CDR3 DNA follows: TGTGCTAGTGGTAAACAGGCGAACACTGAAGCTTTCTTT. Protein product: CASGKQANTEAFF.

The chain is built from TRBV6-5 and TRBJ2-4, with 10 bases identical to TRBD1. Trimming removed 2 bases from V and 8 bases from J; junction bases left unmatched: 0. The CDR3 extends over 13 amino acids. The germline V gene encodes CDR1 MNHEY and CDR2 SVGAGI. The CDR3 coding sequence is TGTGCCAGCAGTTACGGGACAGGGGACATTCAGTACTTC. Translation gives CASSYGTGDIQYF.

This chain uses TRBV20-1 with TRBJ1-6; D may be TRBD1 (6 bases). The CDR3 runs 14 residues. V shed 1 base and J shed 8 bases, with 12 bases lying between them. Germline V gives CDR1 DFQATT, CDR2 SNEGSKA (reference sequence). CDR3 DNA sequence: TGCAGTGCTAGAGCGCAGGGGTTTGATTCACCCCTCCACTTT. Encoded protein: CSARAQGFDSPLHF.

This clonotype was observed a few times. V and J are TRBV6-5 and TRBJ2-1; no firm D call. With 2 bases removed from V and 2 bases from J, the gap between germline ends came to 7 bases. Germline-derived CDR1 and CDR2 are MNHEY and SVGAGI. The CDR3 is made up of 14 amino acids. The CDR3 reads CASSYDLTYNEQFF. CDR3 nucleotides: TGTGCCAGCAGTTACGACCTTACCTACAATGAGCAGTTCTTC.

The V call is TRBV4-1, the J call TRBJ2-2; tentatively, D is TRBD2 (6 bases). The CDR3 runs to 16 residues. Between the trimmed V and J ends, which lost 1 base and 4 bases, there was a span of 13 bases. Germline values: CDR1 MGHRA, CDR2 YSYEKL. The CDR3, as DNA: TGCGCCAGCAGCCAAGTCACGGGGGACGGCACCGGGGAGCTGTTTTTT. This sequence encodes CASSQVTGDGTGELFF.

The chain couples TRBV7-2 to TRBJ2-1; D is unresolved. Trimming cost V 1 base and J 0 bases, with 10 bases left between them. This CDR3 spans 16 amino acids. In germline, CDR1 is SGHTA, CDR2 FQGNSA. CDR3 region: CASSLVPDNSYNEQFF. CDR3 nucleotides: TGTGCCAGCAGCTTAGTCCCAGATAACTCCTACAATGAGCAGTTCTTC.

CDR3 sequence (DNA): TGTGCCAGCAGCAAGACTAGCGGCCATAGCACAGATACGCAGTATTTT. This translates into CASSKTSGHSTDTQYF. The rearrangement uses TRBV7-2 and TRBJ2-3, with TRBD2 identical over 9 bases. The ends lost 5 bases at V and 0 bases at J; junction bases unmatched: 6. Germline V gene lookup returns CDR1 SGHTA and CDR2 FQGNSA. The CDR3 totals 16 residues.

This clonotype was seen only a few times. The chain joins TRBV20-1 to TRBJ1-5; D unresolved. The CDR3 loop spans 14 amino acids. Germline CDR1 is DFQATT and CDR2 is SNEGSKA (reference sequence). Trimming removed 6 bases at V and 4 bases at J, with 16 bases between. The CDR3 region has the DNA TGCAGTGCCCCGGCGGCGGGTTGGAATCAGCCCCAGCATTTT. This translates into CSAPAAGWNQPQHF.

The chain uses TRBV6-1 and TRBJ2-5; 10 bases align to TRBD2. Looked up from germline, CDR1 is MNHNS and CDR2 is SASEGT. The CDR3 spans 14 residues. Unmatched junction bases numbered 9, after V lost 3 bases and J lost 11 bases. CDR3 protein: CASSEGLAISEQYF. The CDR3, as DNA: TGTGCCAGCAGTGAGGGACTAGCGATCAGTGAGCAGTACTTC.